A selection of T cell receptor beta chains follows, all from one sample in a study of blood T cell repertoires in COVID-19. The repertoire was sequenced with immunoSEQ multiplex PCR; TCRdb's copy has only in-frame clones and lacks some. The sample shows 190,000 or so clones, about 81% of them seen only once. The sequenced material came from peripheral blood. Receptors were obtained from a woman aged 80 or older with COVID-19, enrolled during active disease. Both conserved end residues are part of each CDR3. The D gene is left open where the match is weak. Rows may omit the clone size; those that give it use once, few, many or a size class.

V: TRBV6-2/TRBV6-3
J: TRBJ1-1
D: TRBD1
size: -
CDR3: CASSYPTGGAFF
DNA: TGTGCCAGCAGTTACCCGACAGGGGGAGCTTTCTTT

V: TRBV19
J: TRBJ2-2
D: TRBD2
size: -
CDR3: CASSILSSGVSGELFF
DNA: TGTGCCAGTAGTATATTATCTAGCGGGGTTTCCGGGGAGCTGTTTTTT

V: TRBV11-2
J: TRBJ2-1
D: TRBD2
size: -
CDR3: CASSPRLADNEQFF
DNA: TGTGCCAGCAGCCCGCGACTAGCGGACAATGAGCAGTTCTTC

V: TRBV7-2
J: TRBJ2-1
D: -
size: -
CDR3: CASSSGTATSGQFF
DNA: TGTGCCAGCAGCTCAGGGACTGCCACCTCCGGGCAGTTCTTC

V: TRBV18
J: TRBJ2-5
D: TRBD1
size: -
CDR3: CASSPGTGETQYF
DNA: TGTGCCAGCTCACCGGGGACAGGGGAGACCCAGTACTTC

V: TRBV7-2
J: TRBJ2-3
D: -
size: -
CDR3: CASSLSIPSGTDTQYF
DNA: TGTGCCAGCAGCTTAAGTATCCCTAGCGGCACAGATACGCAGTATTTT

V: TRBV5-4
J: TRBJ2-7
D: -
size: few
CDR3: CASSLHGYEQYF
DNA: TGTGCCAGCAGCTTGCACGGCTACGAGCAGTACTTC

V: TRBV24-1
J: TRBJ2-5
D: TRBD1
size: -
CDR3: CATSDLETGGAETQYF
DNA: TGTGCCACCAGTGATTTGGAGACAGGGGGCGCGGAGACCCAGTACTTC

V: TRBV7-8
J: TRBJ2-7
D: -
size: once
CDR3: CASSPGWEQYF
DNA: TGTGCCAGCAGCCCGGGGTGGGAGCAGTACTTC

V: TRBV19
J: TRBJ2-7
D: TRBD1
size: -
CDR3: CASSPNRDRDEQYF
DNA: TGTGCCAGTAGTCCGAACCGGGACAGGGACGAGCAGTACTTC

V: TRBV5-1
J: TRBJ2-1
D: -
size: -
CDR3: CASSSLRSGSNEQFF
DNA: TGCGCCAGCAGCTCCCTAAGGTCGGGGTCCAATGAGCAGTTCTTC

V: TRBV20-1
J: TRBJ1-2
D: -
size: -
CDR3: CSAPHSHGYTF
DNA: TGCAGTGCCCCCCACAGTCATGGCTACACCTTC

V: TRBV7-9
J: TRBJ2-5
D: TRBD2
size: -
CDR3: CASSRTSGQETQYF
DNA: TGTGCCAGCAGTCGGACTAGCGGACAAGAGACCCAGTACTTC

V: TRBV28
J: TRBJ2-5
D: TRBD1
size: -
CDR3: CASKILGGRIPGRKETQYF
DNA: TGTGCCAGCAAAATATTAGGGGGCCGGATTCCTGGACGTAAAGAGACCCAGTACTTC

V: TRBV19
J: TRBJ1-1
D: -
size: -
CDR3: CASSVGLEAFF
DNA: TGTGCCAGTAGTGTAGGGTTAGAGGCTTTCTTT

V: TRBV18
J: TRBJ2-7
D: TRBD1
size: -
CDR3: CASSEGGYAHEQYF
DNA: TGTGCCAGCTCCGAAGGGGGCTACGCCCACGAGCAGTACTTC

V: TRBV5-1
J: TRBJ1-3
D: TRBD1
size: -
CDR3: CASSATTGSGNTIYF
DNA: TGCGCCAGCAGCGCGACGACAGGGAGTGGAAACACCATATATTTT

V: TRBV15
J: TRBJ1-1
D: -
size: -
CDR3: CATSRDQTGFGTEAFF
DNA: TGTGCCACCAGCAGGGACCAAACAGGGTTTGGCACTGAAGCTTTCTTT

V: TRBV5-1
J: TRBJ2-7
D: TRBD2
size: -
CDR3: CASSPWTSTYEQYF
DNA: TGCGCCAGCAGCCCATGGACTAGCACCTACGAGCAGTACTTC

V: TRBV6-5
J: TRBJ2-3
D: TRBD2
size: -
CDR3: CASSYLSSGETDTQYF
DNA: TGTGCCAGCAGTTACTTATCTAGCGGAGAAACCGATACGCAGTATTTT

V: TRBV4-1
J: TRBJ1-3
D: -
size: -
CDR3: CASSQDPGGPGNTIYF
DNA: TGCGCCAGCAGCCAAGATCCGGGGGGACCTGGAAACACCATATATTTT

V: TRBV5-6
J: TRBJ2-5
D: TRBD2
size: -
CDR3: CASSLGLAGGPETQYF
DNA: TGTGCCAGCAGCCTAGGACTAGCGGGGGGGCCAGAGACCCAGTACTTC

V: TRBV6-1
J: TRBJ2-4
D: -
size: -
CDR3: CASSEEGYIQYF
DNA: TGTGCCAGCAGTGAGGAGGGTTACATTCAGTACTTC

V: TRBV7-9
J: TRBJ2-7
D: TRBD1
size: -
CDR3: CAIGTDSYEQYF
DNA: TGTGCCATAGGGACAGACTCCTACGAGCAGTACTTC

V: TRBV10-3
J: TRBJ2-3
D: TRBD2
size: -
CDR3: CAISEFAGTSGGTDTQYF
DNA: TGTGCCATCAGTGAGTTCGCCGGGACTAGCGGGGGAACAGATACGCAGTATTTT

V: TRBV9
J: TRBJ1-1
D: -
size: -
CDR3: CASSRAGSDTEAFF
DNA: TGTGCCAGCAGCAGAGCAGGGTCGGACACTGAAGCTTTCTTT

V: TRBV6-6
J: TRBJ1-2
D: -
size: -
CDR3: CASSYSPLTVNYGYTF
DNA: TGTGCCAGCAGTTACTCCCCCTTGACAGTTAACTATGGCTACACCTTC

V: TRBV18
J: TRBJ2-7
D: TRBD2
size: -
CDR3: CASSALLAGVEQYF
DNA: TGTGCCAGCTCAGCCCTACTAGCGGGGGTCGAGCAGTACTTC

V: TRBV27
J: TRBJ2-7
D: TRBD1
size: -
CDR3: CASSLRGTGGEQYF
DNA: TGTGCCAGCAGTTTAAGGGGAACAGGGGGCGAGCAGTACTTC

V: TRBV6-5
J: TRBJ2-5
D: -
size: -
CDR3: CASSWSGQETQYF
DNA: TGTGCCAGCAGTTGGAGTGGCCAAGAGACCCAGTACTTC

V: TRBV4-1
J: TRBJ1-2
D: -
size: -
CDR3: CASSQTNRVNYGYTF
DNA: TGCGCCAGCAGCCAAACAAACAGGGTAAACTATGGCTACACCTTC

V: TRBV18
J: TRBJ2-7
D: TRBD2
size: -
CDR3: CASSTGLVSYEQYF
DNA: TGTGCCAGCTCTACGGGACTAGTCTCATACGAGCAGTACTTC

V: TRBV29-1
J: TRBJ1-3
D: TRBD1
size: -
CDR3: CSAGQGDNTIYF
DNA: TGCAGCGCTGGGCAGGGGGACAACACCATATATTTT

V: TRBV19
J: TRBJ2-3
D: -
size: few
CDR3: CASSTPGGWKHTDTQYF
DNA: TGTGCCAGTAGCACTCCGGGCGGGTGGAAGCACACAGATACGCAGTATTTT

V: TRBV7-3
J: TRBJ1-1
D: -
size: -
CDR3: CASSQTANTEAFF
DNA: TGTGCCAGCAGCCAGACAGCGAACACTGAAGCTTTCTTT

V: TRBV6-2/TRBV6-3
J: TRBJ2-3
D: -
size: -
CDR3: CASSYRQGTDTQYF
DNA: TGTGCCAGCAGTTACCGACAGGGCACAGATACGCAGTATTTT

V: TRBV5-6
J: TRBJ1-2
D: TRBD1
size: -
CDR3: CASSSLAGQGARGYTF
DNA: TGTGCCAGCAGCTCCCTAGCGGGACAGGGGGCGCGAGGCTACACCTTC

V: TRBV18
J: TRBJ2-5
D: -
size: -
CDR3: CASSPTRDLGTQYF
DNA: TGTGCCAGCTCACCCACAAGGGACTTAGGGACCCAGTACTTC

V: TRBV28
J: TRBJ1-2
D: -
size: few
CDR3: CASRPAGVGYGYTF
DNA: TGTGCCAGCAGGCCGGCAGGGGTAGGCTATGGCTACACCTTC

V: TRBV7-9
J: TRBJ1-4
D: TRBD1
size: -
CDR3: CASSLEPGQGEKLFF
DNA: TGTGCCAGCAGCTTAGAACCGGGACAGGGGGAAAAACTGTTTTTT

V: TRBV5-1
J: TRBJ1-2
D: TRBD1
size: -
CDR3: CASSNDRVEGYTF
DNA: TGCGCCAGCAGCAATGACAGGGTGGAGGGCTACACCTTC

V: TRBV5-1
J: TRBJ1-4
D: -
size: -
CDR3: CASSLEAGDEKLFF
DNA: TGCGCCAGCAGCTTGGAAGCGGGGGACGAAAAACTGTTTTTT

V: TRBV19
J: TRBJ2-7
D: -
size: -
CDR3: CASSSSPRTYSSYEQYF
DNA: TGTGCCAGTAGTTCGTCTCCAAGGACATACAGCTCCTACGAGCAGTACTTC

V: TRBV9
J: TRBJ2-1
D: TRBD1
size: -
CDR3: CASSLRPGQGAVEQFF
DNA: TGTGCCAGCAGCCTCAGGCCGGGACAGGGGGCCGTTGAGCAGTTCTTC

V: TRBV3-1/TRBV3-2
J: TRBJ1-4
D: TRBD1
size: -
CDR3: CASSQTSGGRMFF
DNA: TGTGCCAGCAGCCAAACCTCAGGGGGGCGGATGTTTTTT

V: TRBV4-1
J: TRBJ2-1
D: -
size: -
CDR3: CASSHQTVYNEQFF
DNA: TGCGCCAGCAGCCATCAAACGGTCTACAATGAGCAGTTCTTC

V: TRBV7-2
J: TRBJ2-7
D: TRBD2
size: -
CDR3: CASRAAGGPYEQYF
DNA: TGTGCCAGCAGGGCGGCGGGGGGACCCTACGAGCAGTACTTC

V: TRBV10-3
J: TRBJ1-2
D: -
size: -
CDR3: CAISDSGGFNYGYTF
DNA: TGTGCCATCAGTGACAGCGGGGGATTTAACTATGGCTACACCTTC

V: TRBV18
J: TRBJ1-2
D: TRBD1
size: -
CDR3: CASSPGTAVNYGYTF
DNA: TGTGCCAGCTCCCCGGGGACAGCAGTTAACTATGGCTACACCTTC

V: TRBV15
J: TRBJ1-4
D: -
size: -
CDR3: CATSRDIDEKLFF
DNA: TGTGCCACCAGCAGAGATATTGATGAAAAACTGTTTTTT